This is a list of T cell receptor beta chains from one sample in a study of blood T cell repertoires in COVID-19. Data came from immunoSEQ multiplex PCR; TCRdb stores just in-frame clones and leaves some out. The sample carries 150,000 to 200,000 clones, approximately 80% recorded once. The sequenced sample was PBMCs or T cells enriched from blood (not recorded which). These TCRs come from a woman between 45 and 60 years old who had recovered from COVID-19. The CDR3 runs from the conserved cysteine through the conserved F or W. The D gene is left open where the match is weak. Rows give clone size only sometimes, using once, few, many, or a class for an expanded clone.

V gene	CDR3 length	clone size	D gene	J gene	CDR3 DNA	CDR3 protein
TRBV5-1	15	-	TRBD1	TRBJ2-3	TGCGCCAGCAGCTTTTCGGACAGGGGGGCAGATACGCAGTATTTT	CASSFSDRGADTQYF
TRBV5-1	15	-	TRBD2	TRBJ2-3	TGCGCCAGCAGCCGGACTAGCGGGGGCACAGATACGCAGTATTTT	CASSRTSGGTDTQYF
TRBV15	13	-	-	TRBJ1-3	TGTGCCACCAGCAGAGATTTCCGGGACACCATATATTTT	CATSRDFRDTIYF
TRBV19	16	-	TRBD2	TRBJ2-2	TGTGCCAGTAGTATCCTAACGGGGGGGAACACCGGGGAGCTGTTTTTT	CASSILTGGNTGELFF
TRBV2	14	-	-	TRBJ1-5	TGTGCCAGCAGTGGTGGGGCAAGCAATCAGCCCCAGCATTTT	CASSGGASNQPQHF
TRBV28	15	-	-	TRBJ2-1	TGTGCCAGCAGTTACATTTCGGGACTCTACAATGAGCAGTTCTTC	CASSYISGLYNEQFF
TRBV2	15	-	TRBD1	TRBJ2-5	TGTGCCAGCAGTGAAGGGGTAGGGGGCCGAGAGACCCAGTACTTC	CASSEGVGGRETQYF
TRBV6-5	14	-	-	TRBJ1-1	TGTGCCAACGGGAAATGGGGGGAAAACACTGAAGCTTTCTTT	CANGKWGENTEAFF
TRBV3-1/TRBV3-2	16	once	TRBD2	TRBJ2-6	TGTGCCAGCAGCCCTTTTCAGCGGGGTGGGGCCAACGTCCTGACTTTC	CASSPFQRGGANVLTF
TRBV11-3	15	-	-	TRBJ2-3	TGTGCCAGCAGCTTAGTCCCCAGGGACACAGATACGCAGTATTTT	CASSLVPRDTDTQYF
TRBV5-4	17	-	-	TRBJ2-6	TGTGCCAGCCGGGGATCAGGACCGCGCAGTGGGGCCAACGTCCTGACTTTC	CASRGSGPRSGANVLTF
TRBV20-1	11	-	TRBD1	TRBJ1-1	TGCAGTGCTAGACAGGGGGCTACAGCTTTCTTT	CSARQGATAFF
TRBV7-8	15	few	-	TRBJ2-2	TGTGCCAGCAGCTTAAGACGGGAGAACACCGGGGAGCTGTTTTTT	CASSLRRENTGELFF
TRBV28	15	once	TRBD2	TRBJ2-2	TGTGCCAGCAGTTTACGAGCGGGGGGCACCGGGGAGCTGTTTTTT	CASSLRAGGTGELFF
TRBV6-5	14	few	TRBD1	TRBJ1-6	TGTGCCAGCAGGCGTCAGGGGGGAAGTTCACCCCTCCACTTT	CASRRQGGSSPLHF
TRBV9	16	once	-	TRBJ1-4	TGTGCCAGCAGCGTAGGAGGGCTGGGCACTAATGAAAAACTGTTTTTT	CASSVGGLGTNEKLFF
TRBV27	15	once	TRBD1	TRBJ1-2	TGTGCCAGCAGTTTAGGACAGGGGGGAATCTATGGCTACACCTTC	CASSLGQGGIYGYTF
TRBV28	16	-	-	TRBJ2-2	TGTGCCAGCAGCACCCCTCACGGACTAAAGCCCGGGGAGCTGTTTTTT	CASSTPHGLKPGELFF